The rows below give T cell receptor beta chains drawn from one sample of a study of blood T cell repertoires in COVID-19. TCRdb's table, derived via immunoSEQ multiplex PCR, lists solely in-frame clones and lacks some. The table has approximately 240,000 clones, around 80% seen once; the top ten hold roughly 1.2%. The specimen was peripheral blood. These receptors were obtained from a woman aged 25 to 45 with COVID-19, enrolled during active disease. Each CDR3 is given with its conserved first and last residue.

CDR3aa	len	j_gene	v_gene
CASSLGTNLDNKLFF	15	TRBJ1-4	TRBV7-6
CASSLAQNYGYTF	13	TRBJ1-2	TRBV7-2
CATSVALAPDTQYF	14	TRBJ2-3	TRBV24-1
CASSSPGHQNTEAFF	15	TRBJ1-1	TRBV7-9
CAISSGGRNGELFF	14	TRBJ2-2	TRBV7-9
CASSSDGHRNSPLHF	15	TRBJ1-6	TRBV5-1
CASSSRTSGSRNEQFF	16	TRBJ2-1	TRBV7-2
CASSSHPGKPYEQYF	15	TRBJ2-7	TRBV7-7
CASSLGTGGGYTF	13	TRBJ1-2	TRBV12-3/TRBV12-4
CAWSNRENQPQHF	13	TRBJ1-5	TRBV30
CASSLASGPDSEQYF	15	TRBJ2-7	TRBV6-6
CASSQRWTGDYGYTF	15	TRBJ1-2	TRBV3-1/TRBV3-2
CASSPRGGLNTGELFF	16	TRBJ2-2	TRBV11-3
CPWDGVDTEAFF	12	TRBJ1-1	TRBV30
CASRRAGDTDTQYF	14	TRBJ2-3	TRBV5-1
CASSPGLADQETQYF	15	TRBJ2-5	TRBV6-2/TRBV6-3
CASKPRGTDYEQYF	14	TRBJ2-7	TRBV6-5
CASSLASFPDTQYF	14	TRBJ2-3	TRBV11-2
CASSSSGTSGKMRNEQFF	18	TRBJ2-1	TRBV7-9
CAISEVTTGGFDEQYF	16	TRBJ2-7	TRBV10-3
CASSPNFRGGYTF	13	TRBJ1-2	TRBV5-5
CASSLSPDTQYF	12	TRBJ2-3	TRBV12-3/TRBV12-4
CARKRGQPQHF	11	TRBJ1-5	TRBV9
CASSIRGVSDTQYF	14	TRBJ2-3	TRBV19
CASSTRTAGYTF	12	TRBJ1-2	TRBV9
CASSDPGQHYGYTF	14	TRBJ1-2	TRBV6-2/TRBV6-3
CASSASQGARNSPLHF	16	TRBJ1-6	TRBV9
CASSPNTVATNEKLFF	16	TRBJ1-4	TRBV18
CASSLAGGGEAFF	13	TRBJ1-1	TRBV7-9
CASRGGRQLRGNSPLHF	17	TRBJ1-6	TRBV2
CASQPAAAGTSYNEQFF	17	TRBJ2-1	TRBV4-3
CASSQESASTDTQYF	15	TRBJ2-3	TRBV4-3
CASSPTSGGYNEQFF	15	TRBJ2-1	TRBV28
CASSELGNRGSGEQYF	16	TRBJ2-7	TRBV25-1
CASSTGLPNEQFF	13	TRBJ2-1	TRBV12-3/TRBV12-4
CASSQSQGIQETQYF	15	TRBJ2-5	TRBV18
CASSPGQGYTGELFF	15	TRBJ2-2	TRBV4-3
CASSLDRVSSYNEQFF	16	TRBJ2-1	TRBV5-1
CASSPRGDNSYEQYF	15	TRBJ2-7	TRBV5-1
CASSLSREETQYF	13	TRBJ2-5	TRBV7-3
CASSPTSGGPFTQYF	15	TRBJ2-3	TRBV3-1/TRBV3-2
CAISGLPDRGEGEQYF	16	TRBJ2-7	TRBV10-3
CASSLGARGYTF	12	TRBJ1-2	TRBV11-2
CASSQDPPGGLANEKLFF	18	TRBJ1-4	TRBV14
CASSQGGTGGGEQYF	15	TRBJ2-7	TRBV4-2
CASSGPGQKVNEQFF	15	TRBJ2-1	TRBV9
CASSLKAGGDTQYF	14	TRBJ2-3	TRBV5-4
CASSHPAGASYNEQFF	16	TRBJ2-1	TRBV4-1
CASSPGLVGYEQYF	14	TRBJ2-7	TRBV5-1
CASSLAGNTEAFF	13	TRBJ1-1	TRBV27
CASSQDHGSEQFF	13	TRBJ2-1	TRBV14
CASRLLLAIQYF	12	TRBJ2-4	TRBV28
CAWSNLDRGYQPQHF	15	TRBJ1-5	TRBV30
CASSGVGQGAPTGELFF	17	TRBJ2-2	TRBV6-1
CASSLREETQYF	12	TRBJ2-5	TRBV13
CAWSVAGQGVEQYF	14	TRBJ2-7	TRBV30
CASSQTGVNQPQHF	14	TRBJ1-5	TRBV4-3